One TCR beta chain is described in this entry. The antigen is unknown. The data originate from a study of cytomegalovirus exposure and HLA in healthy donors. The PCR made use of 60 Vbeta and 13 Jbeta primers. The method was immunoSEQ multiplex PCR; TCRdb's version includes in-frame clones alone and lacks a portion of them. This sample carries under 150,000 clones, 67% of them seen once, and the ten largest clones take 7.5% to 9%. Broader study findings: It was reported that TCR beta sequences correctly inferred the HLA-A and HLA-B alleles for most subjects. Most sequenced TCRs were rare (though some public TCRs occurred in many donors). Versus the approximately 700-donor mean, an Asian-associated ancestry cluster reportedly showed fewer N-insertions in a later analysis.

Material for sequencing was PBMCs. The origin of this receptor is a man younger than 35 in good health and CMV-seropositive.

CDR3: CASSYSGGTDTQYF. The CDR3 DNA reads as TGTGCCAGCAGTTACTCCGGGGGCACAGATACGCAGTATTTT. The chain couples TRBV6-5 to TRBJ2-3; D might be TRBD2 (5 bases). Trimming left V 0 bases short and J 1 base short, with 5 bases between. Germline V lookup: CDR1 MNHEY, CDR2 SVGAGI. The CDR3 runs to 14 residues.